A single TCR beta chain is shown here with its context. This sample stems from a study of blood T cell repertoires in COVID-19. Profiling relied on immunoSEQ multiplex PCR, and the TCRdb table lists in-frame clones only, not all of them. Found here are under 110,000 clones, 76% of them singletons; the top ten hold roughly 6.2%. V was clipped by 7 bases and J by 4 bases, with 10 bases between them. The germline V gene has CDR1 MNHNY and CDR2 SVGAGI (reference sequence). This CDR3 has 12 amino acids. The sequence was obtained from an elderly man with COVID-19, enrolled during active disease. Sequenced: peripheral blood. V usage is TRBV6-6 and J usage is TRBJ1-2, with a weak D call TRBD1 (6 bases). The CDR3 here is CASTQGFYGYTF. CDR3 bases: TGTGCCAGCACCCAGGGGTTCTATGGCTACACCTTC.